This T cell receptor (beta chain) was sequenced for a study of T cell repertoires in cytomegalovirus infection. Points from the study as a whole: Carriers of CMV plus the relevant HLA were identified by cumulative public TCR beta family frequency. HLA-C-restricted, CMV-specific TCR beta clonotypes were dominant ex vivo.

TCRdb reanalysed the reads using MiXCR and keeps one entry per CDR3 protein. The sample shows around 490,000 distinct CDR3 sequences, around a quarter of them seen only once. This clonotype has a handful of counts. Its antigen is as yet unknown. CDR3 length equals 13 residues. The germline V gene has CDR1 SSHAT and CDR2 FNYEAQ (reference sequence). Trimming took 3 bases from V and 5 from J, leaving 8 bases between them. The origin of this receptor is a human donor in good health (CMV status not recorded). Some clones in this sample may be carry-over from other donors' samples. This sequence joins TRBV7-7 and TRBJ2-1; maybe TRBD2 (5 bases). The sample taken for sequencing was PBMCs. DNA of the CDR3: TGTGCCAGCAGCTTCGGACTTCACAATGAGCAGTTCTTC. Encoded protein: CASSFGLHNEQFF.